The 16 T cell receptor beta chains below come from one sample, sequenced in a study of blood T cell repertoires in COVID-19. Clones were sequenced by immunoSEQ multiplex PCR, and TCRdb holds only the in-frame ones, with some missing. The sample consists of fewer than 200,000 clones, about 80% of them appearing once. The sequenced sample consisted of peripheral blood. All receptors come from a man in his 60s with acute or convalescent COVID-19.

The V call is TRBV9, the J call TRBJ2-2; the D gene is possibly TRBD2 (6 bases). Trimming removed 4 bases at V and 1 base at J, with 11 bases between. This CDR3 has 15 amino acids. Germline CDR1 SGDLS, CDR2 YYNGEE. CDR3 sequence reads: CASSPVGRNTGELFF. The CDR3 region has the DNA TGTGCCAGCAGCCCAGTCGGGAGGAACACCGGGGAGCTGTTTTTT.

This chain links TRBV5-1 with TRBJ2-7, with D tentatively TRBD1 (6 bases). The V and J ends lost 5 bases and 2 bases respectively, with 8 bases between them. The CDR3 has 12 residues. The germline V gene encodes CDR1 SGHRS and CDR2 YFSETQ. CDR3 residues: CASRGATYEQYF. DNA for the CDR3: TGCGCCAGCAGGGGGGCAACCTACGAGCAGTACTTC.

The chain is built from TRBV7-2 and TRBJ1-1, with 9 bases that match TRBD1. The CDR3 has 15 residues. The germline gives CDR1 SGHTA, CDR2 FQGNSA. V trimming: 5 bases; J trimming: 0 bases; junction bases outside the gene matches: 4. The CDR3 spells CASSPGTGMNTEAFF. The CDR3 coding sequence is TGTGCCAGCAGCCCTGGGACAGGGATGAACACTGAAGCTTTCTTT.

The chain links TRBV12-3 or TRBV12-4 to TRBJ2-1; 7 bases match TRBD2. The junction had 7 bases not matched to a gene; V was cut back by 10 bases and J by 7 bases. The CDR3 extends over 12 amino acids. The CDR3 DNA follows: TGTGCCAACTTCCCAGCGGGGAATGAGCAGTTCTTC. This gives the protein CANFPAGNEQFF.

The chain carries TRBV5-1 and TRBJ1-6, with 9 bases that match TRBD1. V lost 0 bases, J lost 6 bases, and 1 base stayed unmatched. Germline CDR1 and CDR2: SGHRS and YFSETQ. CDR3 size: 15 residues. The CDR3 here is CASSLDRGRNSPLHF. CDR3 bases: TGCGCCAGCAGCTTGGACAGGGGGCGTAATTCACCCCTCCACTTT.

This clone showed up just once. The chain carries TRBV12-1 and TRBJ2-2; the D call of TRBD2 is as the table states it, not checked on the DNA. TRBV12-1 is annotated as a pseudogene. This CDR3 region has 17 residues. The CDR3 protein is CASSKYYGRGFAGELFF. CDR3 sequence (DNA): TGTGCCAGCAGCAAATACTATGGTCGGGGGTTCGCCGGGGAGCTGTTTTTT.

The J gene is TRBJ1-3, the V gene TRBV19; 8 bases line up with TRBD1. The CDR3 is made up of 17 amino acids. V gave up 3 bases and J gave up 0 bases; unmatched junction bases: 7. CDR1 and CDR2 from the germline V gene are LNHDA and SQIVND (reference sequence). CDR3 in DNA: TGTGCCAGTAGTATCATGACAGGGGCCCCCTCTGGAAACACCATATATTTT. It codes for CASSIMTGAPSGNTIYF.

Only a few counts were recorded for this clone. The V gene is TRBV23-1, the J gene TRBJ1-4; 7 bases align to TRBD1. TRBV23-1 falls under the ORF class, with uncertain function. CDR3 length: 20 amino acids. V gave up 2 bases and J gave up 0 bases; unmatched junction bases: 15. This CDR3 reads CASSQPRQGTPSTTNEKLFF. CDR3 bases: TGCGCCAGCAGTCAACCCAGACAGGGAACCCCTTCGACAACTAATGAAAAACTGTTTTTT.

This chain connects TRBV19 to TRBJ2-3; possibly TRBD1 for D (6 bases). V was trimmed by 5 bases and J by 2 bases, leaving 14 bases between them. There are 15 residues in the CDR3. In germline, CDR1 is LNHDA, CDR2 SQIVND (reference sequence). CDR3 in DNA: TGTGCCAGTAGTTCATTAGGGGGATTCACAGATACGCAGTATTTT. Its translation is CASSSLGGFTDTQYF.

The chain uses TRBV19 and TRBJ2-1; TRBD1 aligns across 11 bases. V shed 6 bases and J 7 bases; nucleotides not matched to a gene: 11. From germline, CDR1 is LNHDA and CDR2 SQIVND (reference sequence). The CDR3 is made up of 16 amino acids. In nucleotides, the CDR3 is TGTGCCAGTAGCCCCCTCATGGACAGGGGGCTTAATGAGCAGTTCTTC. Translation: CASSPLMDRGLNEQFF.

V and J are TRBV9 and TRBJ2-2; 10 bases agree with TRBD2. Germline V gene lookup returns CDR1 SGDLS and CDR2 YYNGEE. Trimming cost V 0 bases and J 2 bases; bases outside gene matches: 4. This CDR3 region has 17 residues. In DNA, the CDR3 is TGTGCCAGCAGCGTAGCCCCTAGCGGGAGAAACACCGGGGAGCTGTTTTTT. Translating it yields CASSVAPSGRNTGELFF.

The chain uses TRBV21-1 and TRBJ1-2; the table's D call TRBD1 went unverified against the DNA. TRBV21-1 corresponds to a pseudogene. The CDR3 is 16 residues long. CDR3 nucleotides: TGTGCCAGCAGCAAAGACCAGGGGTCGATCAACTATGGCTACACCTTC. Translating it yields CASSKDQGSINYGYTF.

Points on this clone: This CDR3 is also generated by other DNA sequences in the sample. The rearrangement joins TRBV18 to TRBJ2-7; 7 bases are shared with TRBD1. The CDR3 runs 13 residues. CDR1 is KGHSH and CDR2 is LQKENI in the germline V gene. V lost 0 bases to trimming and J lost 5 bases; unmatched junction nucleotides: 1. The CDR3 loop reads CASSPPTGDEQYF. The CDR3 DNA reads TGTGCCAGCTCACCACCAACAGGGGACGAGCAGTACTTC.

The chain employs TRBV27 and TRBJ2-3, with 14 positions matching TRBD2. V shed 1 base, J shed 0 bases, and the junction held 9 bases outside the gene matches. Germline values: CDR1 MNHEY, CDR2 SMNVEV (reference sequence). The CDR3 contains 20 residues. The CDR3 reads CASSLYSGLAGGPSTDTQYF. The CDR3 DNA sequence: TGTGCCAGCAGTTTATACTCCGGACTAGCGGGGGGCCCAAGCACAGATACGCAGTATTTT.

The CDR3 nucleotides read TGTGCCATCAGTGAGCCTACGTCGGACAGTCACTATGGCTACACCTTC. The encoded protein is CAISEPTSDSHYGYTF. The chain has TRBV10-3 and TRBJ1-2; possible D gene TRBD1, 6 bases. Trimming cost V 2 bases and J 3 bases, with 16 bases left between them. Germline assignment: CDR1 ENHRY and CDR2 SYGVKD. This CDR3 spans 16 amino acids.

CDR3 in amino acids: CASSLGGGGAYEQYF. CDR3 bases: TGTGCCAGCAGCTTAGGCGGCGGGGGGGCCTACGAGCAGTACTTC. The rearrangement links TRBV11-2 to TRBJ2-7; 9 bases fit TRBD2. CDR3 size: 15 residues. Germline loops: CDR1 SGHAT, CDR2 FQNNGV. Unmatched junction bases numbered 3, after V lost 1 base and J lost 2 bases.